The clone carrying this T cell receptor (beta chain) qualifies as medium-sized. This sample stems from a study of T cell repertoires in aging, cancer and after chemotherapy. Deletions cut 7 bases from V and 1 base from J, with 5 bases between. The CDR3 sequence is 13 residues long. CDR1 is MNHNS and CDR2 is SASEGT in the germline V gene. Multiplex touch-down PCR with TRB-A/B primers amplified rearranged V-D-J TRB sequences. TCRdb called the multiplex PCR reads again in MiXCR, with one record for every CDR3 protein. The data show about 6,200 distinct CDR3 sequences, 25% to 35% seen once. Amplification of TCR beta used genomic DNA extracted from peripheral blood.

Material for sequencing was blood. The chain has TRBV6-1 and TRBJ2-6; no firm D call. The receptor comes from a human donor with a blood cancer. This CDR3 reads CASMWSGANVLTF. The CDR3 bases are TGTGCCAGCATGTGGTCTGGGGCCAACGTCCTGACTTTC.